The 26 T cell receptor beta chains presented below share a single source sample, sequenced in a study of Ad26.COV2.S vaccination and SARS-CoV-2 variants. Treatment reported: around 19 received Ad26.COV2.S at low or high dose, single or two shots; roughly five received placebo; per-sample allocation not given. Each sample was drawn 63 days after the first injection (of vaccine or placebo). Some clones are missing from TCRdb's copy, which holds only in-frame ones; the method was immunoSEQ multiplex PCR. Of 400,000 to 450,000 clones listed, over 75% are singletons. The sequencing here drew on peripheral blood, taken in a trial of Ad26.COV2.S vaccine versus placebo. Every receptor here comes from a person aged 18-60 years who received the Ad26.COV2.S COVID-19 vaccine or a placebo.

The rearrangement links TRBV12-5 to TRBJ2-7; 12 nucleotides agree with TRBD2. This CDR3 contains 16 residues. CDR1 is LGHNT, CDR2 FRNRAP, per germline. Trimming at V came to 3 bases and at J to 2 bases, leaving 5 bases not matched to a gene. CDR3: CASGFLAGGKTYEQYF. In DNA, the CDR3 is TGTGCTAGTGGTTTTCTAGCGGGAGGGAAAACCTACGAGCAGTACTTC. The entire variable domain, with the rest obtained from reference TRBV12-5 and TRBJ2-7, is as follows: DARVTQTPRHKVTEMGQEVTMRCQPILGHNTVFWYRQTMMQGLELLAYFRNRAPLDDSGMPKDRFSAEMPDATLATLKIQPSEPRDSAVYFCASGFLAGGKTYEQYFGPGTRLTVT.

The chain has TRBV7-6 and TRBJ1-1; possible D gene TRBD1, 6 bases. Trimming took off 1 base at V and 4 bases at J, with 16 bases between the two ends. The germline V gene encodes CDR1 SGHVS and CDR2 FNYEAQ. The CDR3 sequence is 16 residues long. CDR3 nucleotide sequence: TGTGCCAGCAGCTTAGGGCAGGGGATGAGCGTCACTGAAGCTTTCTTT. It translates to CASSLGQGMSVTEAFF.

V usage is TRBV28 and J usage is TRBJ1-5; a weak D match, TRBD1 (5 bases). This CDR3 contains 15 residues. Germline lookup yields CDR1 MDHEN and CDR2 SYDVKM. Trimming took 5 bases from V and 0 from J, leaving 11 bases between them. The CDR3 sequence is CASSLDIYSNQPQHF. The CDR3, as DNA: TGTGCCAGCAGTCTGGACATTTATAGCAATCAGCCCCAGCATTTT.

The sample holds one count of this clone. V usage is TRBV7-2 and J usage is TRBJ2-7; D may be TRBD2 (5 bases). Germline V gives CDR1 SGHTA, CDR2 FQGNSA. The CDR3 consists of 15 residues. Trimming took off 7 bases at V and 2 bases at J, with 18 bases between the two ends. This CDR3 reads CASTPSGGLTYEQYF. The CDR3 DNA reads TGTGCCAGCACCCCTTCGGGCGGGCTTACCTACGAGCAGTACTTC.

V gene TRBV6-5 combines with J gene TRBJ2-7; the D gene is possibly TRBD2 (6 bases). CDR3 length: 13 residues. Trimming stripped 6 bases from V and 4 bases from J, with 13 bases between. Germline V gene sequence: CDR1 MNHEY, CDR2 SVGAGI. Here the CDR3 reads CASSPGLLYEQYF. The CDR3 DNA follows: TGTGCCAGCAGCCCGGGACTCTTATACGAGCAGTACTTC.

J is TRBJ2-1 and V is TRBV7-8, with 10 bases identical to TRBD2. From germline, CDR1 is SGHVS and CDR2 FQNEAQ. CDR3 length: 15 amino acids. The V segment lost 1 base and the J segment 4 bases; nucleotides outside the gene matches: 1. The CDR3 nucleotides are TGTGCCAGCAGCTTAGTGGGACTAGCGTACAATGAGCAGTTCTTC. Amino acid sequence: CASSLVGLAYNEQFF.

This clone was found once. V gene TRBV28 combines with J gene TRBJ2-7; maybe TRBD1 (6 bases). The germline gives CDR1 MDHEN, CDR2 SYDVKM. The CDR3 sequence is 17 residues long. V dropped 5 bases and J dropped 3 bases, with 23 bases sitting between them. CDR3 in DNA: TGTGCCAGCAGTACGGATATTGCCACAGGGCTGAGCTACGAGCAGTACTTC. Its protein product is CASSTDIATGLSYEQYF.

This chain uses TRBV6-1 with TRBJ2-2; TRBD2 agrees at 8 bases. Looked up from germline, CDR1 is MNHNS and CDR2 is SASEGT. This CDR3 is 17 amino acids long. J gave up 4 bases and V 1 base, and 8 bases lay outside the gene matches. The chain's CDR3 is CASSEGLGTSGTGELFF. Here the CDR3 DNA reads TGTGCCAGCAGTGAAGGATTAGGTACTAGCGGCACCGGGGAGCTGTTTTTT.

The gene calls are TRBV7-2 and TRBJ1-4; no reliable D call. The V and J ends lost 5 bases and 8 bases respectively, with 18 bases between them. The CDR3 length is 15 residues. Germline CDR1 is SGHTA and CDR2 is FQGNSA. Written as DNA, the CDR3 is TGTGCCAGCAGCCCAAGAGGAGGGCCTAGGGAAAAACTGTTTTTT. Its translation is CASSPRGGPREKLFF.

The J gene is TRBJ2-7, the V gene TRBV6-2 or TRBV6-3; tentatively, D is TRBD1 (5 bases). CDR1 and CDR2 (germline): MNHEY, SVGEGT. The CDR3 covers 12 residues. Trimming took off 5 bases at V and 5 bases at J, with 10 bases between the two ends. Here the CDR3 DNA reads TGTGCCAGCAGTAGGGGCGCGGACGAGCAGTACTTC. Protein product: CASSRGADEQYF.

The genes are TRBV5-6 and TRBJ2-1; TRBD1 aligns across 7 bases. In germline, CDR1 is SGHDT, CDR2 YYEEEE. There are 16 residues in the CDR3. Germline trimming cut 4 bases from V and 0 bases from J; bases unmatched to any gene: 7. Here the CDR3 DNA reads TGTGCCAGCAGCACCGTATGGGACAGCTCCTACAATGAGCAGTTCTTC. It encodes CASSTVWDSSYNEQFF. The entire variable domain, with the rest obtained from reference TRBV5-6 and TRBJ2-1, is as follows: DAGVTQSPTHLIKTRGQQVTLRCSPKSGHDTVSWYQQALGQGPQFIFQYYEEEERQRGNFPDRFSGHQFPNYSSELNVNALLLGDSALYLCASSTVWDSSYNEQFFGPGTRLTVL.

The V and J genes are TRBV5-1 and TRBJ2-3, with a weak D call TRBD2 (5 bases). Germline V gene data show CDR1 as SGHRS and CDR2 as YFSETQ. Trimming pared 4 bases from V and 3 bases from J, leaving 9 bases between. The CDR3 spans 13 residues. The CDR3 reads CASSPDYTDTQYF. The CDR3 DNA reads TGCGCCAGCAGCCCTGACTATACAGATACGCAGTATTTT. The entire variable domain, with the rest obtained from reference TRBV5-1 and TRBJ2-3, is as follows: KAGVTQTPRYLIKTRGQQVTLSCSPISGHRSVSWYQQTPGQGLQFLFEYFSETQRNKGNFPGRFSGRQFSNSRSEMNVSTLELGDSALYLCASSPDYTDTQYFGPGTRLTVL.

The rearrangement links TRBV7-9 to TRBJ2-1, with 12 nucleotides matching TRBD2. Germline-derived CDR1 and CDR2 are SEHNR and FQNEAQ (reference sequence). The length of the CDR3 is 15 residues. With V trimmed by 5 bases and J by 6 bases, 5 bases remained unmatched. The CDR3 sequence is CASSHLAGGFNEQFF. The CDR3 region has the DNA TGTGCCAGCAGCCACCTAGCGGGAGGGTTCAATGAGCAGTTCTTC.

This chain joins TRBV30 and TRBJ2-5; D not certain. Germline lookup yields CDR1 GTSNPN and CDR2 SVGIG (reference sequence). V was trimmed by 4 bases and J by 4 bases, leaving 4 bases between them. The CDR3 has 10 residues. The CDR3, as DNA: TGTGCCTGGATGGGAGAGACCCAGTACTTC. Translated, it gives CAWMGETQYF.

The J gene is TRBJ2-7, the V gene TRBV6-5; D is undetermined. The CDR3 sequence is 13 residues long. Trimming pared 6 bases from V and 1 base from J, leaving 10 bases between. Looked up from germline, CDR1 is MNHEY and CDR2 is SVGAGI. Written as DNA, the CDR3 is TGTGCCAGCAGCCCCGTGGGATCCTACGAGCAGTACTTC. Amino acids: CASSPVGSYEQYF.

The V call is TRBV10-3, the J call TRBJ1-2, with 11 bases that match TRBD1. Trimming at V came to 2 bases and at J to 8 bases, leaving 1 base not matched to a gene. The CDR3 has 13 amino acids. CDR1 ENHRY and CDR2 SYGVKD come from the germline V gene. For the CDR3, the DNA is TGTGCCATCAGTGAGGGACAGGGGGCAGGCTACACCTTC. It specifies CAISEGQGAGYTF.

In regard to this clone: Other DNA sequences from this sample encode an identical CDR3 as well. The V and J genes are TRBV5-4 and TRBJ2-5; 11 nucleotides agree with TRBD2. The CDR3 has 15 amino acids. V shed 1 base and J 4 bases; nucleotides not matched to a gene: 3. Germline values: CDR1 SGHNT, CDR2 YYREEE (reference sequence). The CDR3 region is CASSLTGLAGETQYF. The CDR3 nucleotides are TGTGCCAGCAGCTTGACTGGACTAGCGGGAGAGACCCAGTACTTC.

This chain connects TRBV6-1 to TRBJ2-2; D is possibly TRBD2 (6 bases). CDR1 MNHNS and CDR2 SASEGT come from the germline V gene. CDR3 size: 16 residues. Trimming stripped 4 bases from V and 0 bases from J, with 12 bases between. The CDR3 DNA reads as TGTGCCAGCAGTGGGGGACTTTACGCGAACACCGGGGAGCTGTTTTTT. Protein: CASSGGLYANTGELFF.

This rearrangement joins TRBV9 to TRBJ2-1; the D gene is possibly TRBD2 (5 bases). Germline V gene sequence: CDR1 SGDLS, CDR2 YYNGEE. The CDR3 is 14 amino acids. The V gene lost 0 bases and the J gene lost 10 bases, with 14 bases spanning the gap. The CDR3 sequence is CASSVETGWREQFF. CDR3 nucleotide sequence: TGTGCCAGCAGCGTAGAAACGGGGTGGCGCGAGCAGTTCTTC.

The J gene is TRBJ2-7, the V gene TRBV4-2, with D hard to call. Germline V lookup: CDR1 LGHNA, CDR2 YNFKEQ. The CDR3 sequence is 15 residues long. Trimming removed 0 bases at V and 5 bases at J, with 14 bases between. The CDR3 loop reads CASSQDGEGPDEQYF. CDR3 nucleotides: TGTGCCAGCAGCCAAGATGGAGAAGGGCCTGACGAGCAGTACTTC.

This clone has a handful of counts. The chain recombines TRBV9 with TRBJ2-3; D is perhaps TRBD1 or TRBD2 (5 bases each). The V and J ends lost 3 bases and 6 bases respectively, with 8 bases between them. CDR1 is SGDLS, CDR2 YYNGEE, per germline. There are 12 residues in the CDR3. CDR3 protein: CASSGGRDTQYF. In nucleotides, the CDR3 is TGTGCCAGCAGCGGGGGACGTGATACGCAGTATTTT.

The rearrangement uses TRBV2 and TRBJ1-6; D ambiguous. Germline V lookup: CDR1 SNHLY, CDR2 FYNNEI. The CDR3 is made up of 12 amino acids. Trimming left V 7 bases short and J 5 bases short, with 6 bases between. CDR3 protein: CASTGDNSPLHF. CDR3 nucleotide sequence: TGTGCCAGCACCGGGGATAATTCACCCCTCCACTTT.

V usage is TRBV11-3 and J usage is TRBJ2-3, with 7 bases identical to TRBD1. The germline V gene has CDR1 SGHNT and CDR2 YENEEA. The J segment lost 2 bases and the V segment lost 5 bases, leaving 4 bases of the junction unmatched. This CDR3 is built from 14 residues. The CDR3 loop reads CASSTGQPTDTQYF. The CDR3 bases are TGTGCCAGCAGCACGGGACAGCCCACAGATACGCAGTATTTT. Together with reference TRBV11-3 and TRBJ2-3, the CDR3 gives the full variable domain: EAGVVQSPRYKIIEKKQPVAFWCNPISGHNTLYWYLQNLGQGPELLIRYENEEAVDDSQLPKDRFSAERLKGVDSTLKIQPAELGDSAVYLCASSTGQPTDTQYFGPGTRLTVL.

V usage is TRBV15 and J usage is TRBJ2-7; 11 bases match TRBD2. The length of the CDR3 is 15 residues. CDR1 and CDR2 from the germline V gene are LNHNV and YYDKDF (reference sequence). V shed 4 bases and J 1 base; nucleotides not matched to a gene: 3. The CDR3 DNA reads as TGTGCCACCAGCATAACTAGCGGGAGTTCCTACGAGCAGTACTTC. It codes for CATSITSGSSYEQYF.

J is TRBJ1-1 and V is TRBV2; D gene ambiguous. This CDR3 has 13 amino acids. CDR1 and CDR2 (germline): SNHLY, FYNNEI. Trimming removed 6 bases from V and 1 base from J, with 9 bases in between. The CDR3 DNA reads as TGTGCCAGCAGAGTGAGGGAGAACACTGAAGCTTTCTTT. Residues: CASRVRENTEAFF.

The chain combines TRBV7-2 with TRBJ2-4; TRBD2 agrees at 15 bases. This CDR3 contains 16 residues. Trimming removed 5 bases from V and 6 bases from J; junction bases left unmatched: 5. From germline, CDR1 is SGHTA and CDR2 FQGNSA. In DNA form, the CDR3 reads TGTGCCAGCAGCCTGGGACTAGCGGGGGGCGGAAACATTCAGTACTTC. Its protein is CASSLGLAGGGNIQYF.